These T cell receptor beta chains were read from a single sample in a study of blood T cell repertoires in COVID-19. Some clones are missing from TCRdb's copy, which holds only in-frame ones; the method was immunoSEQ multiplex PCR. The sample has over 70,000 clones; approximately 84% are singletons. Sequences were obtained from peripheral blood. These TCRs come from a man aged 55 to 70 with COVID-19, enrolled during active disease. CDR3s include the opening cysteine and the closing phenylalanine or tryptophan. Each record gives: D gene, clone size, V gene, J gene, CDR3 DNA, CDR3 protein. D genes are given only for firm matches. Expanded clones are given a class, and other clones once, few, many or no size at all.

>.|.|TRBV11-2|TRBJ2-3
TGTGCCAGCAGCCTGCGGGCAGATACGCAGTATTTT
CASSLRADTQYF
>TRBD2|.|TRBV12-3/TRBV12-4|TRBJ2-1
TGTGCCAGCAGGGTGACTAGCGGGGGACAACAGTTCTTC
CASRVTSGGQQFF
>TRBD1|once|TRBV3-1/TRBV3-2|TRBJ1-6
TGTGCCAGCAGCCGGGGGGACAGTCCAATAACAGCCCTCCACTTT
CASSRGDSPITALHF
>TRBD1|.|TRBV11-2|TRBJ1-6
TGTGCCAGCAGCTTAGACCAGGGGGCCGCCTATAATTCACCCCTCCACTTT
CASSLDQGAAYNSPLHF
>TRBD1|.|TRBV29-1|TRBJ1-5
TGCAGCGCGGGGGAGGGGGCGAGGCAGCCCCAGCATTTT
CSAGEGARQPQHF
>.|.|TRBV5-1|TRBJ2-1
TGCGCCAGCAGCTTGGGACAGGTTACCTACAATGAGCAGTTCTTC
CASSLGQVTYNEQFF
>.|.|TRBV11-3|TRBJ1-1
TGTGCCAGCAGCATCAGACAGAACACTGAAGCTTTCTTT
CASSIRQNTEAFF
>.|.|TRBV12-3/TRBV12-4|TRBJ1-3
TGTGCCAGCACCCTCGCTGGAAACACCATATATTTT
CASTLAGNTIYF
>TRBD2|few|TRBV7-9|TRBJ2-1
TGTGCCAGCAGCCTACCGGGACTAGCCAGCAATGAGCAGTTCTTC
CASSLPGLASNEQFF
>TRBD2|.|TRBV13|TRBJ2-7
TGTGCCAGCAGCATGGGACTAGCGGCCTCCTACGAGCAGTACTTC
CASSMGLAASYEQYF
>.|few|TRBV4-1|TRBJ2-1
TGCGCCAGCAGCCAATCCTATCCGTCCTACAATGAGCAGTTCTTC
CASSQSYPSYNEQFF
>.|.|TRBV10-3|TRBJ1-1
TGTGCCATCAGTGTTGAGGTTGGGAACACTGAAGCTTTCTTT
CAISVEVGNTEAFF
>TRBD1|.|TRBV4-2|TRBJ2-1
TGTGCCAGCAGCCAAGAAGGGATGGACAGGGTCAATGAGCAGTTCTTC
CASSQEGMDRVNEQFF
>.|.|TRBV11-2|TRBJ2-7
TGTGCCAGCAGCCCCATTATGAGGAACAGGAATGAGTCCTACGAGCAGTACTTC
CASSPIMRNRNESYEQYF
>.|.|TRBV5-1|TRBJ2-5
TGCGCCAGCAGAATCCTGGGGGCAGGAGAGACCCAGTACTTC
CASRILGAGETQYF
>.|.|TRBV5-1|TRBJ1-1
TGCGCCAGCAGCTTGGGACGGGAGAACACTGAAGCTTTCTTT
CASSLGRENTEAFF
>.|.|TRBV19|TRBJ1-1
TGTGCCAGTACGGGTACAACGATGATGAACACTGAAGCTTTCTTT
CASTGTTMMNTEAFF
>TRBD1|.|TRBV7-2|TRBJ1-1
TGTGCCAGCAGCGGGCAGGGGGCTGGCACTGAAGCTTTCTTT
CASSGQGAGTEAFF
>TRBD1|.|TRBV5-1|TRBJ2-7
TGCGCCAGCAGCCTAGGGGGCAATCCCTACGAGCAGTACTTC
CASSLGGNPYEQYF
>.|.|TRBV15|TRBJ1-2
TGTGCCACCAGCAGAGACCGGGACTATGGCTACACCTTC
CATSRDRDYGYTF
>TRBD2|.|TRBV7-9|TRBJ2-1
TGTGCCAGCAGCTTTTTGCGGGGGGGTTTTCTATCAGGGGCCAATGAGCAGTTCTTC
CASSFLRGGFLSGANEQFF
>TRBD2|once|TRBV9|TRBJ2-7
TGTGCCAGCAGCCCGAGCGGGAGTTCCTACGAGCAGTACTTC
CASSPSGSSYEQYF
>.|few|TRBV18|TRBJ1-1
TGTGCCAGCTCAACAGGGTCCGACAACACTGAAGCTTTCTTT
CASSTGSDNTEAFF
>.|.|TRBV19|TRBJ2-3
TGTGCCAGTAGTCCATCCCAGGTGGATACGCAGTATTTT
CASSPSQVDTQYF
>TRBD1|.|TRBV9|TRBJ2-2
TGTGCCAGCAGCGTAGGGCAGGGGGACACCGGGGAGCTGTTTTTT
CASSVGQGDTGELFF
>.|.|TRBV6-5|TRBJ1-3
TGTGCCAGCCGGCGGGACCGGTCTGGAAACACCATATATTTT
CASRRDRSGNTIYF
>.|.|TRBV30|TRBJ2-1
TGTGCCTGGAGTGTAGGAGTAAGCTCCTACAATGAGCAGTTCTTC
CAWSVGVSSYNEQFF
>.|.|TRBV4-1|TRBJ1-2
TGCGCCAGCAGCCAAGATCCGAACACCAACTATGGCTACACCTTC
CASSQDPNTNYGYTF
>.|.|TRBV28|TRBJ1-5
TGTGCCAGCAGTAAGTCAGGGGTGAGGCCCCAGCATTTT
CASSKSGVRPQHF
>TRBD2|.|TRBV24-1|TRBJ2-3
TGTGCCACCAGTGCATTCCTGACTAGCGGGAGCGCAGATACGCAGTATTTT
CATSAFLTSGSADTQYF
>.|.|TRBV2|TRBJ2-1
TGTGCCAGCAGTCCCGTAGGGAGCAATGAGCAGTTCTTC
CASSPVGSNEQFF
>.|.|TRBV30|TRBJ1-2
TGTGCCTGGAGCCCCGGGGGGCAAGGTTATGGCTACACCTTC
CAWSPGGQGYGYTF
>TRBD2|.|TRBV7-2|TRBJ2-1
TGTGCCAGCAGCTTCGGGGGGGCCCTCCCCAGCAATGAGCAGTTCTTC
CASSFGGALPSNEQFF
>.|.|TRBV6-5|TRBJ2-5
TGTGCCAGCAGAAATTCAGGGTCCCTGCGGGAGACCCAGTACTTC
CASRNSGSLRETQYF
>TRBD2|.|TRBV28|TRBJ2-1
TGTGCCAGCAGCCCCGGACTAGCGGGGAAGGATAATGAGCAGTTCTTC
CASSPGLAGKDNEQFF
>.|few|TRBV5-1|TRBJ2-7
TGCGCCAGCAGCTTGCGGGAGAACTACGAGCAGTACTTC
CASSLRENYEQYF
>.|.|TRBV12-3/TRBV12-4|TRBJ2-7
TGTGCCAGCAGTTTTGGGGGGTACGAGCAGTACTTC
CASSFGGYEQYF
>.|.|TRBV30|TRBJ1-6
TGTGCCTGGAGTGTCCTGACTCACTATAATTCACCCCTCCACTTT
CAWSVLTHYNSPLHF
>TRBD2|.|TRBV30|TRBJ2-3
TGTGCCTGGTCGGGACTAGCGGGGTTGGCAGATACGCAGTATTTT
CAWSGLAGLADTQYF
>.|.|TRBV14|TRBJ2-5
TGTGCCAGCAGGCGGACGGGATCCGAAGAGACCCAGTACTTC
CASRRTGSEETQYF
>.|.|TRBV5-6|TRBJ1-1
TGTGCCAGCAGCTTGGGAGGACAAAGGAACACTGAAGCTTTCTTT
CASSLGGQRNTEAFF
>.|.|TRBV5-1|TRBJ1-4
TGCGCCAGCAGACAGGGATTCGCTAATGAAAAACTGTTTTTT
CASRQGFANEKLFF
>.|few|TRBV5-1|TRBJ1-5
TGCGCCAGCAGCTTGACGGGAGACGGCAATCAGCCCCAGCATTTT
CASSLTGDGNQPQHF